The clone carrying this T cell receptor (beta chain) was detected a few times. Its target is not known. The V end lost 5 bases, the J end lost 8 bases, and 13 bases lay between the germline ends. Looked up from germline, CDR1 is SGHVS and CDR2 is FQNEAQ. The CDR3 runs to 13 residues. The data stem from a study of T cells in narcolepsy. The wider study: Patients with NT1 or NT2 and healthy control donors were enrolled. Study outcomes and limitations: Reportedly, autoreactive clonotypes were serially detected in patients' blood but not controls'.

The method was immunoSEQ multiplex PCR; TCRdb's version includes in-frame clones alone and lacks a portion of them. The data contain roughly 25,000 clones, about 82% of them seen just once; the ten biggest clones take up roughly a tenth. The V gene is TRBV7-8, the J gene TRBJ2-1; no reliable D call. What was sequenced was memory (CD45RA-) CD4+ T cells from blood. The sequence derives from a human donor in good health. CDR3 sequence reads: CASSPPKRDEQFF. DNA of the CDR3: TGTGCCAGCAGCCCGCCGAAACGGGATGAGCAGTTCTTC.